This entry lists 20 T cell receptor beta chains sequenced from one sample in a study of cytomegalovirus exposure and HLA in healthy donors. The study ran its PCR with 60 Vbeta and 13 Jbeta primers. Repertoires were generated with immunoSEQ multiplex PCR, while TCRdb's copy carries only in-frame clones and drops some. In the table there are around 150,000 clones, more than 70% of which are singletons. The sample was PBMCs. The source of these receptors is a middle-aged man in good health and CMV-seropositive.

V usage is TRBV10-3 and J usage is TRBJ2-5; TRBD1 aligns across 7 bases. Germline CDR1 reads ENHRY; CDR2 reads SYGVKD. After removal of 4 bases from V and 5 bases from J, the junction contained 4 bases not matched to a gene. The CDR3 spans 13 residues. The CDR3 DNA sequence: TGTGCCATCAGTGGAGGGGGCCGGGAGACCCAGTACTTC. This sequence encodes CAISGGGRETQYF.

A few counts support this clone. This chain joins TRBV4-2 and TRBJ2-5; a possible D gene is TRBD1 (6 bases). The germline CDR1 and CDR2 sequences are LGHNA and YNFKEQ. This CDR3 spans 15 amino acids. V lost 4 bases and J 5 bases, leaving 17 bases between the germline ends. The CDR3 nucleotides read TGTGCCAGCAGCCCCCGGACAGCCATCCAGGAGACCCAGTACTTC. Its translation: CASSPRTAIQETQYF.

V is TRBV5-1 and J is TRBJ2-1, with 7 bases fitting TRBD2. CDR3 length equals 16 residues. Trimming cost V 3 bases and J 0 bases; bases outside gene matches: 6. Looked up from germline, CDR1 is SGHRS and CDR2 is YFSETQ. CDR3 in DNA: TGCGCCAGCAGCTCGCTAGCGGTTAGCTCCTACAATGAGCAGTTCTTC. This translates into CASSSLAVSSYNEQFF.

The chain combines TRBV7-8 with TRBJ1-2; the match to TRBD1 covers 9 bases. Trimming cost V 2 bases and J 6 bases; bases outside gene matches: 10. The CDR3 totals 16 residues. In germline, CDR1 is SGHVS, CDR2 FQNEAQ. In DNA, the CDR3 is TGTGCCAGCAGCTTATACGGACAGGGGAGAGAAAATGGCTACACCTTC. Protein product: CASSLYGQGRENGYTF.

This clone was seen a few times. The chain uses TRBV29-1 and TRBJ2-7; D is undetermined. Germline CDR1 and CDR2: SQVTM and ANQGSEA. The CDR3 consists of 15 residues. The CDR3 reads CSVFFKQKAAYEQYF. The CDR3 region has the DNA TGCAGTGTTTTTTTCAAGCAGAAGGCGGCATACGAGCAGTACTTC.

This clone has just a few counts. Here the CDR3 reads CASSEVLITEAFF. Here the CDR3 DNA reads TGTGCCAGCAGTGAGGTACTGATAACTGAAGCTTTCTTT. The chain carries TRBV2 and TRBJ1-1; D remains unclear. V was cut by 3 bases and J by 5 bases, with 10 bases left in between. Per the germline V gene, CDR1 is SNHLY and CDR2 is FYNNEI. The CDR3 length is 13 residues. Full variable domain (remainder filled in from reference TRBV2 and TRBJ1-1): EPEVTQTPSHQVTQMGQEVILRCVPISNHLYFYWYRQILGQKVEFLVSFYNNEISEKSEIFDDQFSVERPDGSNFTLKIRSTKLEDSAMYFCASSEVLITEAFFGQGTRLTVV.

The rearrangement joins TRBV2 to TRBJ2-1; 9 nucleotides agree with TRBD1. The germline V gene encodes CDR1 SNHLY and CDR2 FYNNEI. The length of the CDR3 is 15 residues. Unmatched junction bases numbered 4, after V lost 4 bases and J lost 3 bases. CDR3 protein: CASSAGQGFYNEQFF. CDR3 DNA: TGTGCCAGCAGTGCCGGACAGGGGTTCTACAATGAGCAGTTCTTC.

This chain connects TRBV19 to TRBJ2-1; 9 bases map to TRBD2. CDR3 length: 16 residues. Germline values: CDR1 LNHDA, CDR2 SQIVND (reference sequence). Losses at the gene ends were 6 bases for V and 7 bases for J; bases not matched to a gene: 13. The CDR3 loop is CASRTLAGSSGNEQFF. CDR3 coding DNA: TGTGCCAGTAGGACCCTAGCGGGGTCCAGTGGAAATGAGCAGTTCTTC. The whole variable domain, remainder taken from reference TRBV19 and TRBJ2-1, is DGGITQSPKYLFRKEGQNVTLSCEQNLNHDAMYWYRQDPGQGLRLIYYSQIVNDFQKGDIAEGYSVSREKKESFPLTVTSAQKNPTAFYLCASRTLAGSSGNEQFFGPGTRLTVL.

The rearrangement joins TRBV5-1 to TRBJ1-6, with D possibly TRBD1 on 5 matching bases. Germline V gives CDR1 SGHRS, CDR2 YFSETQ. This CDR3 contains 14 residues. V lost 4 bases and J 11 bases, leaving 16 bases between the germline ends. Here the CDR3 DNA reads TGCGCCAGCAGCCCAGAAGGGGCCAAGGCACCCCTCCACTTT. Encoded protein: CASSPEGAKAPLHF.

The V gene is TRBV5-1, the J gene TRBJ1-2; a possible D gene is TRBD1 (5 bases). CDR1 and CDR2 (germline): SGHRS, YFSETQ. Trimming pared 2 bases from V and 7 bases from J, leaving 18 bases between. The CDR3 consists of 15 residues. The CDR3 region is CASSFSAGVEGGYTF. The CDR3 coding sequence is TGCGCCAGCAGCTTTTCCGCGGGGGTAGAAGGTGGCTACACCTTC.

This clone is a singleton in its sample. The rearrangement joins TRBV7-2 to TRBJ1-5, with D tentatively TRBD1 (6 bases). V was shortened by 2 bases and J by 2 bases, with 10 bases between the two germline ends. This CDR3 contains 15 residues. Per the germline V gene, CDR1 is SGHTA and CDR2 is FQGNSA. The CDR3 is CASSLLQGRNQPQHF. The CDR3 DNA reads TGTGCCAGCAGCTTACTACAGGGTCGCAATCAGCCCCAGCATTTT.

The V gene is TRBV2, the J gene TRBJ1-1, with 7 bases fitting TRBD1. The CDR3 extends over 15 amino acids. Germline values: CDR1 SNHLY, CDR2 FYNNEI. V lost 5 bases, J lost 5 bases, and 11 bases stayed unmatched. The CDR3 DNA reads as TGTGCCAGCAGTTACCCTACAGGGGTGCGTACTGAAGCTTTCTTT. It is translated as CASSYPTGVRTEAFF.

The chain uses TRBV18 and TRBJ2-7; 15 bases are shared with TRBD2. Germline CDR1 KGHSH, CDR2 LQKENI. J was trimmed by 1 base and V by 3 bases; bases with no gene match: 13. This CDR3 comprises 20 residues. CDR3 in amino acids: CASSPLGGLAGGRRSYEQYF. The CDR3 coding sequence is TGTGCCAGCTCACCCTTAGGAGGACTAGCGGGAGGGCGACGTTCCTACGAGCAGTACTTC.

The chain uses TRBV5-1 and TRBJ2-1; TRBD2 matches 7 bases. This CDR3 region has 14 residues. The V gene's germline CDR1 is SGHRS and CDR2 YFSETQ. J lost 10 bases, V lost 8 bases, and 15 bases had no gene match. This CDR3 is CASRGTIGGDEQFF. The CDR3 DNA reads as TGCGCCAGTCGCGGGACTATCGGCGGGGACGAGCAGTTCTTC.

The gene calls are TRBV29-1 and TRBJ2-7; D possibly corresponds to TRBD1 (6 bases). The CDR3 covers 12 residues. From germline, CDR1 is SQVTM and CDR2 ANQGSEA. V lost 7 bases and J lost 3, with 13 bases in between. The CDR3 here is CSASLRGYEQYF. CDR3 DNA sequence: TGCAGCGCCAGTCTCAGGGGCTACGAGCAGTACTTC.

The chain recombines TRBV11-3 with TRBJ2-1, with D hard to call. Germline V lookup: CDR1 SGHNT, CDR2 YENEEA. V was clipped by 2 bases and J by 5 bases, with 7 bases between them. The CDR3 runs 13 residues. CDR3 amino acids: CASSLSRDNEQFF. In DNA, the CDR3 is TGTGCCAGCAGCTTAAGCCGGGACAATGAGCAGTTCTTC.

The chain recombines TRBV6-6 with TRBJ2-3, with 9 bases matching TRBD2. In germline, CDR1 is MNHNY, CDR2 SVGAGI (reference sequence). This CDR3 is 15 amino acids long. Unmatched junction bases numbered 8, after V lost 6 bases and J lost 4 bases. In nucleotides, the CDR3 is TGTGCCAGCAGCCCACTAGCGGGTGAACCAGATACGCAGTATTTT. Protein product: CASSPLAGEPDTQYF.

The V gene is TRBV5-4, the J gene TRBJ2-3; TRBD2 matches at 10 bases. This CDR3 is built from 17 residues. In germline, CDR1 is SGHNT, CDR2 YYREEE (reference sequence). V gave up 1 base and J gave up 6 bases; unmatched junction bases: 11. In DNA, the CDR3 is TGTGCCAGCAGCTTGCTGGTTGCTAGCGGGAGCCCCGATACGCAGTATTTT. This translates into CASSLLVASGSPDTQYF.

In its sample, this clone is medium-sized (0.01 to 0.1%). The chain couples TRBV6-1 to TRBJ1-4; 7 bases map to TRBD1. V was pared by 3 bases and J by 0 bases, with 10 bases of the junction left unmatched. The CDR3 length is 18 residues. CDR1 and CDR2 (germline): MNHNS, SASEGT. Here the CDR3 reads CASSDWTGSRATNEKLFF. The CDR3 coding sequence is TGTGCCAGCAGTGATTGGACAGGATCACGTGCAACTAATGAAAAACTGTTTTTT.

The chain has TRBV7-8 and TRBJ2-2; TRBD2 matches 9 bases. Germline V CDR1 and CDR2: SGHVS, FQNEAQ. CDR3 size: 16 residues. Losses at the gene ends were 1 base for V and 0 bases for J; bases not matched to a gene: 0. The CDR3: CASSLGGGANTGELFF. As DNA, the CDR3 is TGTGCCAGCAGCTTAGGCGGGGGGGCGAACACCGGGGAGCTGTTTTTT.